The source of this TCR beta chain is a study of Graves' ophthalmopathy and Graves' hyperthyroidism (dated by TCRdb to 2016 to 2019). In terms of the full investigation: Stable hyperthyroidism was defined as no progression to ophthalmopathy within 18 months of follow-up. An independent validation cohort was composed of 18 hyperthyroidism patients and 17 patients who later progressed from hyperthyroidism to ophthalmopathy. The study used TCR beta repertoire signatures to distinguish Graves' ophthalmopathy from Graves' hyperthyroidism and to predict progression to ophthalmopathy. Following sample collection, hyperthyroidism patients were given methimazole at a starting dose of 30 mg daily, and ophthalmopathy patients were given high-dose intravenous methylprednisolone. To explore V-J signatures that distinguish ophthalmopathy from hyperthyroidism, a discovery set of around 100 patients was enrolled, made up of 40 to 45 with ophthalmopathy and fewer than 60 with stable hyperthyroidism. In five to seven hyperthyroidism patients, the T-cell repertoire of thyroid tissue was compared with the T-cell repertoire of blood. In total, approximately 130 blood samples were TCR-sequenced: approximately 40 ophthalmopathy, some 75 hyperthyroidism and some 17 hyperthyroidism-to-ophthalmopathy patients.

The hyperthyroidism patients were 18 to 65 years old and newly diagnosed, with a disease duration of less than 2 months. Patients were excluded if they had other autoimmune diseases, uncontrolled infections, pregnancy or lactation. Diagnosis relied on clinical symptoms, serum thyroxine, TRAb, thyroid ultrasound and orbital computed tomography. Trizol reagent was used to extract the total RNA, and its quality was then checked on an Agilent 2100 Bioanalyzer. For repertoire sequencing, the TCR beta CDR3 regions were amplified from RNA transcripts. The first round of RT-PCR was done with HTBI primers and the Qiagen OneStep RT-PCR kit, and was followed by a second round of multiplex PCR, then size selection and purification. Sequencing of the libraries was carried out on an Illumina HiSeq2000 in paired-end mode with 100 bp reads. In the paper's pipeline: SOAPnuke was used to process the reads, removing any read that contained adapters or uncalled bases, had a mean Phred below 15, or lacked an exact match to the constant primer or identifier. High-quality paired reads were merged with COPE v1.2.5. Unique nucleotide sequences were defined as clonotypes and aligned to IMGT TRB V, D and J references using MiTCR v1.1. Analysis was restricted to V-J combinations with a frequency above 0.0001, which covered approximately 99% of repertoires. For each V-J combination, a TCR clonal expansion and chaos score was defined as F50 clonal expansion divided by the chaos observed in the TCRdist matrix. Welch's t-statistics and random forest were used to reduce features to 13 V-J combinations, which were fed into a naive Bayes classifier. The similarity between thyroid and blood repertoires was quantified using the Morisita-Horn index. TCRdb reprocessing: public reads trimmed at Q25 with fastp, clones called with MiXCR, in-frame beta chains kept. Every entry covers one CDR3 protein and lists the most common genes and DNA from its rows. TCRdb, not the original authors, processed these V and J calls. The sample includes around 1.1 million distinct CDR3 sequences, with about 35% observed a single time. The top ten hold 11% of the sample.

As for this clonotype: Its antigen is unknown. Base qualities are not recorded, but no much larger clone differs from it by a single base.

Trimming costs V 6 bases and J 3 bases, and their ends lie 13 bases apart. The CDR3, from cysteine to phenylalanine, totals 13 residues. CDR3 DNA is the only sequence kept; it has 39 bases, read in frame from the first base. Based on the germline V gene, the CDR1 and CDR2 sequences are SGHTS and YDEGEE. The study at large found these results: Among expanded thyroid clonotypes with frequency above 0.001, most also showed up in blood, which suggests that blood repertoires may reflect the thyroid immune response. In validation, the model predicted ophthalmopathy progression with about 64% sensitivity and about 77% specificity; roughly 12 predicted patients were CT-confirmed with GO in a median of 6.5 months. No statistical method was used to predetermine the sample size, and group allocation was not hidden from the investigators. In cross-validation, the 13-signature model distinguished ophthalmopathy from stable hyperthyroidism with around 86% sensitivity and 81.08% specificity, while in the test set the corresponding values were around 79% and 71%.

Rearrangement joined TRBV5-8 to TRBJ2-7; the D segment could be TRBD2, given 5 matching bases. The sequencing sample was made of peripheral blood or thyroid tissue (not recorded which). This TCR was recovered from an adult man with Graves' hyperthyroidism. The CDR3 region: CASKERWYYEQYF. Read as DNA, the sequence is TGTGCCAGCAAAGAGCGGTGGTACTACGAGCAGTACTTC.